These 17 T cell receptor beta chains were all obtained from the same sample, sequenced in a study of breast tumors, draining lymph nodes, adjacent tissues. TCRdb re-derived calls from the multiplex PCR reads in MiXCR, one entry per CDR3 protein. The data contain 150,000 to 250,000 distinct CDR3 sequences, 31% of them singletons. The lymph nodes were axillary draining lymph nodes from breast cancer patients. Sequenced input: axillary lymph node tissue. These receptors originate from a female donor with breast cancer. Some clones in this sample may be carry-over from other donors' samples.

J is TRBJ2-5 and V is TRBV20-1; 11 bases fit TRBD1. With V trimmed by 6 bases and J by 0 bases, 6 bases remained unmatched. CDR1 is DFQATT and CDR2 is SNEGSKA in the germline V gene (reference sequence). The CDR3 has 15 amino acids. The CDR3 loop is CSAITDRGHQETQYF. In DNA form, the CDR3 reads TGCAGTGCAATCACGGACAGGGGGCACCAAGAGACCCAGTACTTC.

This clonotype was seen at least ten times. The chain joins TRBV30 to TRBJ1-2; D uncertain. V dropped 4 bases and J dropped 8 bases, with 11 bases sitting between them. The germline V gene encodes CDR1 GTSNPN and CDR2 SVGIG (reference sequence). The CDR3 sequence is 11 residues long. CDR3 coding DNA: TGTGCCTGGAAAGACAATCGCGGCTACACCTTC. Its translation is CAWKDNRGYTF.

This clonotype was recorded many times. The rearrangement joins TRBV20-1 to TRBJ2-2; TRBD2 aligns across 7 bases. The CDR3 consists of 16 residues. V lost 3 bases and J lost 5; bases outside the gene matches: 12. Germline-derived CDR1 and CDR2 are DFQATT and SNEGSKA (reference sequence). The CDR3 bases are TGCAGTGCTAGGCCGACTAGCCGGTCCCAAACCGGGGAGCTGTTTTTT. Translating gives CSARPTSRSQTGELFF.

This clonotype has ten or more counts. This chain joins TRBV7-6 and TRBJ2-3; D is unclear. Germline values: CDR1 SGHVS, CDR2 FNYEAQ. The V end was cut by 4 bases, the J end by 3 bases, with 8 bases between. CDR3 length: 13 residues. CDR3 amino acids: CASSSTSTDTQYF. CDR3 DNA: TGTGCCAGCAGCTCGACCTCAACAGATACGCAGTATTTT.

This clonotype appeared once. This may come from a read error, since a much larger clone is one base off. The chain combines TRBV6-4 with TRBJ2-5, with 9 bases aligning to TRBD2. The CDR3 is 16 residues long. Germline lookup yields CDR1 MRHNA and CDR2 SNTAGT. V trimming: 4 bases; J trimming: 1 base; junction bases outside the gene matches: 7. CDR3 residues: CASSVDRLAAQETQYF. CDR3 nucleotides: TGTGCCAGCAGTGTAGACAGACTAGCGGCCCAAGAGACCCAGTACTTC.

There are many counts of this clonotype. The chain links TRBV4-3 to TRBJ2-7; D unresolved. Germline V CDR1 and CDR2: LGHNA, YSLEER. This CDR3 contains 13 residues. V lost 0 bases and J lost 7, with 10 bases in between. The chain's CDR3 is CASSQDVTREQYF. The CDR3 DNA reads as TGCGCCAGCAGCCAAGATGTGACACGAGAGCAGTACTTC.

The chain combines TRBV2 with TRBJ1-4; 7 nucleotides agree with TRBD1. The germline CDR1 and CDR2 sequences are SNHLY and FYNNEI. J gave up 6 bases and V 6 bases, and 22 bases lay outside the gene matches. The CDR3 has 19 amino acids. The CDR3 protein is CASSLGRDRLAGGDEKLFF. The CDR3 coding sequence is TGTGCCAGCAGCCTTGGCCGGGACAGACTAGCGGGAGGGGATGAAAAACTGTTTTTT. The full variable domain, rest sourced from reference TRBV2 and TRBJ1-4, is EPEVTQTPSHQVTQMGQEVILRCVPISNHLYFYWYRQILGQKVEFLVSFYNNEISEKSEIFDDQFSVERPDGSNFTLKIRSTKLEDSAMYFCASSLGRDRLAGGDEKLFFGSGTQLSVL.

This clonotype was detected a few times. The CDR3 loop reads CASSLEWGQPNTEAFF. DNA for the CDR3: TGCGCCAGCAGCTTGGAATGGGGACAGCCAAACACTGAAGCTTTCTTT. The J gene is TRBJ1-1, the V gene TRBV5-1; 7 bases match TRBD1. The CDR3 extends over 16 amino acids. Germline-derived CDR1 and CDR2 are SGHRS and YFSETQ. Unmatched junction bases numbered 7, after V lost 0 bases and J lost 2 bases.

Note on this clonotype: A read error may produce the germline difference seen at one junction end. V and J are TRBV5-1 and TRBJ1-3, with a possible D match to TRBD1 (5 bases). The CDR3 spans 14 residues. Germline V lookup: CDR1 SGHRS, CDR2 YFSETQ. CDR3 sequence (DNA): TGCGCCAGCAGTTTAGGGGTATCGGGAAACCCCATATATTTT. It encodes CASSLGVSGNPIYF.

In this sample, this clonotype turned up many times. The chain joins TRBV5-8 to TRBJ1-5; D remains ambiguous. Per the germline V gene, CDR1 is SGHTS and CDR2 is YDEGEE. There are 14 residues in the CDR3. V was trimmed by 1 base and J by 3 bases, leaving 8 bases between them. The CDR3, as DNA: TGTGCCAGCAGCTTGAACAACGCCAATCAGCCCCAGCATTTT. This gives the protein CASSLNNANQPQHF.

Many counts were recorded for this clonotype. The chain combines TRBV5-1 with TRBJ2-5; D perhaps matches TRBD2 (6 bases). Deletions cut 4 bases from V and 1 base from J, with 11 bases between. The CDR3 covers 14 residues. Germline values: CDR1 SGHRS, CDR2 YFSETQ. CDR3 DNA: TGCGCCAGCAGCGCCCGGGGGAGCCAAGAGACCCAGTACTTC. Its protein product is CASSARGSQETQYF.

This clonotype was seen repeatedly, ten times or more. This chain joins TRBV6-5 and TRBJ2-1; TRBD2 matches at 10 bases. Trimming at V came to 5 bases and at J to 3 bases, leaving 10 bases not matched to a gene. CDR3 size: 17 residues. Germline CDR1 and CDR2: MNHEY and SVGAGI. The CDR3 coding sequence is TGTGCCAGCAGTCCCCGGCCTAGCGGGAGTTTCTACAATGAGCAGTTCTTC. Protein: CASSPRPSGSFYNEQFF.

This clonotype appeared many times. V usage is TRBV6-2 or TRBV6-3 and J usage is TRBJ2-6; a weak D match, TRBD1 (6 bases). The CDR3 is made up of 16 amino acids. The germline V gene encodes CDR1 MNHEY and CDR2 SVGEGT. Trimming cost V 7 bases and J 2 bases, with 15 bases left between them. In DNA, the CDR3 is TGTGCCAGCACAAAGGGAGAGGGGGCTGGGGCCAACGTCCTGACTTTC. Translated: CASTKGEGAGANVLTF.

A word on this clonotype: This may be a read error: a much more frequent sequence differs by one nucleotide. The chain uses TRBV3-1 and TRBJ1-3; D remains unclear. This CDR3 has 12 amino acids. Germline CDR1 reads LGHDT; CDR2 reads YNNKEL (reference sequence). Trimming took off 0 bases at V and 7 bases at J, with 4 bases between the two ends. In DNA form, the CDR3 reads TGTGCCAGCAGCCAAGACGGGAACACCATATATTTT. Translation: CASSQDGNTIYF.

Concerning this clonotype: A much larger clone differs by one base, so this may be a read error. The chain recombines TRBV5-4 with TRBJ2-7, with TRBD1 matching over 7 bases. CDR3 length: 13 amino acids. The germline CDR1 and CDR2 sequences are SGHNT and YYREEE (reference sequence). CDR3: CASSRDRPYEQCF. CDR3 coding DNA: TGTGCCAGCAGCCGGGACAGACCCTACGAGCAGTGCTTC.

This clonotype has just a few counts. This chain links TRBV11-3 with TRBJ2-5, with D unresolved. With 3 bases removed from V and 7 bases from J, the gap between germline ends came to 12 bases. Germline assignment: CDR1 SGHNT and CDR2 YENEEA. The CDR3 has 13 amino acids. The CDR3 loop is CASSLDLRATQYF. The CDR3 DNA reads TGTGCCAGCAGCTTGGATCTACGAGCGACCCAGTACTTC. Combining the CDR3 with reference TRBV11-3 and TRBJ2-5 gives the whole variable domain EAGVVQSPRYKIIEKKQPVAFWCNPISGHNTLYWYLQNLGQGPELLIRYENEEAVDDSQLPKDRFSAERLKGVDSTLKIQPAELGDSAVYLCASSLDLRATQYFGPGTRLLVL.

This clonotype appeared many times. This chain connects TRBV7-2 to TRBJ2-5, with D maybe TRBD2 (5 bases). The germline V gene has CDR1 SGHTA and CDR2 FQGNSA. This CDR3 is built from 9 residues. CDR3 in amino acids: CGSGETQYF. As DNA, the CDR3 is TGTGGTTCGGGGGAGACCCAGTACTTC.